What follows describes a single T cell receptor (beta chain). Its antigen is still unknown. It was second doses at about 4 or about 12 weeks that were pooled. CDR3 size: 14 residues. The trim removed 10 bases at V and 5 bases at J, leaving 8 bases unmatched. Germline V gives CDR1 MDHEN, CDR2 SYDVKM. This sample is part of a study of T cell responses to AZD1222 COVID-19 vaccine. Broader study findings: Nearly half of unique spike-specific TCRs reportedly avoided B.1.351 and B.1.1.7 mutated regions. Only after the peak T cell response were repertoires sampled.

This table comes from immunoSEQ multiplex PCR, and its TCRdb copy is limited to in-frame clones, with some not included. The sample includes over 140,000 clones, about 92% of them seen just once. This TCR was sampled from an adult who received the AZD1222 COVID-19 vaccine. The sequencing here drew on peripheral blood, taken 28 days after the second AZD1222 dose. The J gene is TRBJ1-6, the V gene TRBV28, with 7 bases matching TRBD1. CDR3 in DNA: TGTGCCACCCTATTGGACAGGAATAATTCACCCCTCCACTTT. Protein sequence: CATLLDRNNSPLHF.